This T cell receptor (beta chain) was sequenced during a study of T cell repertoires in cytomegalovirus infection. The wider study: Based on public TCR beta signatures, there were indications of CMV infection and of a matching HLA type.

V dropped 3 bases and J dropped 2; count of bases not matched to a gene: 4. Germline V lookup: CDR1 SGHTS, CDR2 YDEGEE. This CDR3 comprises 15 residues. A note on this clonotype: A read error may explain this, as a much larger clone is one base away.

TCRdb reanalysed the reads using MiXCR and keeps one entry per CDR3 protein. The repertoire consists of under 600,000 distinct CDR3 sequences, with approximately 15% occurring once and the leading ten covering 24%. This TCR was sampled from a human donor in good health (CMV status not recorded). Some clones in this sample may be carry-over from other donors' samples. Sequenced: CD8+ T cells from PBMCs. The chain employs TRBV5-8 and TRBJ2-5; TRBD2 aligns across 10 bases. DNA for the CDR3: TGTGCCAGCAGCTCCGGACTAGCGGAACAAGAGACCCAGTACTTC. It translates to CASSSGLAEQETQYF. The full variable domain, completed using reference TRBV5-8 and TRBJ2-5, is EAGVTQSPTHLIKTRGQQATLRCSPISGHTSVYWYQQALGLGLQFLLWYDEGEERNRGNFPPRFSGRQFPNYSSELNVNALELEDSALYLCASSSGLAEQETQYFGPGTRLLVL.